This T cell receptor (beta chain) appears in the sequencing data of a study of cytomegalovirus exposure and HLA in healthy donors. General observations from the study: The investigators catalogued 150 to 200 TCR beta chains as cytomegalovirus-associated. In a later analysis, specific HLA alleles were associated with around 17,000 TCR beta sequences at a 0.05 false discovery rate.

PCR primers comprised 60 Vbeta and 13 Jbeta primers. Profiled with immunoSEQ multiplex PCR; TCRdb holds only in-frame clones, not every one. The repertoire holds 190,000 or so clones, with 79% as singletons. CDR3 length: 16 residues. The germline V gene has CDR1 SGDLS and CDR2 YYNGEE. Donors counted as nominally healthy when sampled, yet unrecorded immune exposures were likely. To note about this clone: What it binds is unknown.

The receptor was isolated from a girl aged 5-17 years in good health and CMV-seropositive. The chain links TRBV9 to TRBJ2-5; TRBD2 matches at 12 bases. The J call may not be correct, given that the DNA end is closer to TRBJ2-7. Material for sequencing was PBMCs. In nucleotides, the CDR3 is TGTGCCAGCAGCGTAGGGCTAGCGGGGGGGTTCGGCGAGCAGTACTTC. Residues: CASSVGLAGGFGEQYF.